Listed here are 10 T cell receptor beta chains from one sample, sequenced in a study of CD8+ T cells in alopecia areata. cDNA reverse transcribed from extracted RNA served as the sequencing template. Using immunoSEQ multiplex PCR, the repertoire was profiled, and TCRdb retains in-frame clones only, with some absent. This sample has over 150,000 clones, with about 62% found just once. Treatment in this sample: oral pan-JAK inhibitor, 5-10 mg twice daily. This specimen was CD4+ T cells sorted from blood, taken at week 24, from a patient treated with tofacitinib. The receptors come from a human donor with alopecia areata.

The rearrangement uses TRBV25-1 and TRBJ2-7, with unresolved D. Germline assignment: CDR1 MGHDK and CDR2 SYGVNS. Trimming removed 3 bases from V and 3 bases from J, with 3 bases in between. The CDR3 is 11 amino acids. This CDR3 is CASSDLYEQYF. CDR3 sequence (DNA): TGTGCCAGCAGTGATCTCTACGAGCAGTACTTC.

CDR3 sequence (DNA): TGCGCCAGCAGTGAGTTCCGGGACAGGAGAAACATTCAGTACTTC. Translating it yields CASSEFRDRRNIQYF. V gene TRBV10-2 combines with J gene TRBJ2-4; 8 bases map to TRBD1. The CDR3 contains 15 residues. The V segment lost 1 base and the J segment 6 bases; nucleotides outside the gene matches: 5. Germline-derived CDR1 and CDR2 are WSHSY and SAAADI.

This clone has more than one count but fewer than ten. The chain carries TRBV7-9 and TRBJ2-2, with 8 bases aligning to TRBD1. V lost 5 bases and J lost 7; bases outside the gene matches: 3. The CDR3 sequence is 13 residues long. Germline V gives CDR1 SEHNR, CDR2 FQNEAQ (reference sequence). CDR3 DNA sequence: TGTGCCAGCAGCCCAACAGGGGGCGGGGAGCTGTTTTTT. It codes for CASSPTGGGELFF.

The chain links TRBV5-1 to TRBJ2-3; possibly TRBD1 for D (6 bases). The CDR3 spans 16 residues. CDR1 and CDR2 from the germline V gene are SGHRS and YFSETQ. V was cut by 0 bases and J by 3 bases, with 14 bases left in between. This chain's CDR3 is CASSLAHREGTDTQYF. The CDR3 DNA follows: TGCGCCAGCAGCTTGGCCCACAGGGAAGGGACAGATACGCAGTATTTT.

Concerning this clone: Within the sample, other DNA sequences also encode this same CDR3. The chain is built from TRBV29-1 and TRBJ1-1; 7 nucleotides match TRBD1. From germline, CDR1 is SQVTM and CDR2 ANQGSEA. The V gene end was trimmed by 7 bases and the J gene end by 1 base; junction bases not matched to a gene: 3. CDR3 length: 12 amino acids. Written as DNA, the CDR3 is TGCAGCGGGCGGACAGGGAACACTGAAGCTTTCTTT. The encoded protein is CSGRTGNTEAFF.

DNA for the CDR3: TGCGCCAGCAGCTATTTGGCCGCAAGGGGGCCCGGGGCCAACGTCCTGACTTTC. Protein product: CASSYLAARGPGANVLTF. The chain joins TRBV5-1 to TRBJ2-6, with 7 nucleotides matching TRBD1. Trimming cost V 3 bases and J 4 bases; bases outside gene matches: 13. The CDR3 spans 18 residues. Per the germline V gene, CDR1 is SGHRS and CDR2 is YFSETQ.

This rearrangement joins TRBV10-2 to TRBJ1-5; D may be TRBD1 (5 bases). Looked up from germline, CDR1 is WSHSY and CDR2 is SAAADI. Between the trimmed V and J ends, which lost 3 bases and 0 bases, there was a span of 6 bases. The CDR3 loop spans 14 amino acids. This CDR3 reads CASSDRASNQPQHF. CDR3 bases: TGCGCCAGCAGTGACAGGGCTAGCAATCAGCCCCAGCATTTT.

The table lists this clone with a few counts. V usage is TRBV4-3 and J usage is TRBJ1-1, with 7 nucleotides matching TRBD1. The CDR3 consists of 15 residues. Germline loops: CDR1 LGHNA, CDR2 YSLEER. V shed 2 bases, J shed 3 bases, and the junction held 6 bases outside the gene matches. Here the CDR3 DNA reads TGCGCCAGCAGCCAAAAACCACAGGGGTACACTGAAGCTTTCTTT. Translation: CASSQKPQGYTEAFF.

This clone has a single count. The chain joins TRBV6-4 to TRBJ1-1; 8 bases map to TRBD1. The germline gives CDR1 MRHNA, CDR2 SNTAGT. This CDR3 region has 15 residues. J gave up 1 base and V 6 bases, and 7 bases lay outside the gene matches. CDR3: CASRPRQGSNTEAFF. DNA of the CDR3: TGTGCCAGCAGGCCTAGACAGGGGTCGAACACTGAAGCTTTCTTT.

The CDR3 here is CASSQSPPQGVGGYTF. The CDR3 DNA is TGCGCCAGCAGCCAATCTCCGCCCCAGGGGGTGGGAGGCTACACCTTC. The gene calls are TRBV4-1 and TRBJ1-2; 7 bases are a match to TRBD1. J lost 8 bases, V lost 2 bases, and 14 bases had no gene match. CDR3 length equals 16 residues. Germline assignment: CDR1 MGHRA and CDR2 YSYEKL.